This T cell receptor beta chain was obtained from a study of tumor-infiltrating lymphocytes in primary liver carcinoma. Study in general: Patients' primary liver carcinoma was surgically resected. The study enrolled male and female patients aged 30 to 69 years.

Both blood RNA, taken from unsorted whole blood, and germline DNA were extracted. The CDR3 sequence is 13 residues long. Germline V gives CDR1 SGHAT, CDR2 FQNNGV. V gave up 6 bases and J gave up 5 bases, with 13 bases separating them. From approximately 550 ng of total RNA, TCR beta-specific cDNA was reverse-transcribed using a constant-region primer. Each TCR beta library was derived from three nested multiplex PCR rounds that employed slightly modified ARM-PCR. In the first two PCR rounds, TRBV1-TRBV30 forward primers were paired with a C-beta reverse primer, and each round lasted roughly 9 cycles. MiXCR was run by TCRdb on the multiplex PCR reads, yielding one entry per CDR3 protein. The sample has 300,000 to 350,000 distinct CDR3 sequences, around 60% seen once.

The material sequenced was peripheral blood. V usage is TRBV11-2 and J usage is TRBJ2-5; D is possibly TRBD2 (5 bases). This sequence originates from a middle-aged man with primary liver carcinoma and hepatitis B virus infection. CDR3 sequence (DNA): TGTGCCAGCAGTTCGGACTCACAGGAGACCCAGTACTTC. The encoded protein is CASSSDSQETQYF.